The present TCR beta chain was sequenced within a study of PD-1 blockade in classical Hodgkin lymphoma. Comments on this clone: Its antigen is as yet unknown.

Time point specified: cycle 4 day 1 (C4D1), after 6 weeks of nivolumab. Every single patient, without exception, relapsed after autologous stem cell transplantation, and brentuximab vedotin exposure varied. The CD4+ T cells used were purified from thawed PBMCs through magnetic negative selection. Reported best responses ranged across complete response, partial response or progressive disease. This table comes from immunoSEQ multiplex PCR, and its TCRdb copy is limited to in-frame clones, with some not included. The sample holds about 22,000 clones, about 72% seen once. The CDR3 consists of 15 residues. Per the germline V gene, CDR1 is PRHDT and CDR2 is FYEKMQ (reference sequence). V lost 5 bases to trimming and J lost 6 bases; unmatched junction nucleotides: 8. Overall study findings and caveats: When set against healthy donors, newly diagnosed patients were reported to show lower baseline TCR diversity.

The clonotype comes from a human donor with classical Hodgkin lymphoma. The chain carries TRBV13 and TRBJ1-5; 9 positions match TRBD1. The starting material was CD4+ T cells from blood, obtained before the fourth cycle of nivolumab. Here the CDR3 DNA reads TGTGCCAGCAGCGCCGGGACAGGGAATCGTCAGCCCCAGCATTTT. Translation gives CASSAGTGNRQPQHF.